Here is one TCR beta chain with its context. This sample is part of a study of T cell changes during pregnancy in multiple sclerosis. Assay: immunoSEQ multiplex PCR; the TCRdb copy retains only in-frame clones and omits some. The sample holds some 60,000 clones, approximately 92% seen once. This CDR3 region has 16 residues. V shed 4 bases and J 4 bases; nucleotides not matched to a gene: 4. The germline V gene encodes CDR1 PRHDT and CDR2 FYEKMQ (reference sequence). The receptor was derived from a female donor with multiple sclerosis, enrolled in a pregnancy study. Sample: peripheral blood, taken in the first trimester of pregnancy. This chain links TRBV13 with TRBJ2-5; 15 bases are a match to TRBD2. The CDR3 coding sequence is TGTGCCAGCAGCTCGCGGACTAGCGGGGGGGGAGAGACCCAGTACTTC. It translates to CASSSRTSGGGETQYF.